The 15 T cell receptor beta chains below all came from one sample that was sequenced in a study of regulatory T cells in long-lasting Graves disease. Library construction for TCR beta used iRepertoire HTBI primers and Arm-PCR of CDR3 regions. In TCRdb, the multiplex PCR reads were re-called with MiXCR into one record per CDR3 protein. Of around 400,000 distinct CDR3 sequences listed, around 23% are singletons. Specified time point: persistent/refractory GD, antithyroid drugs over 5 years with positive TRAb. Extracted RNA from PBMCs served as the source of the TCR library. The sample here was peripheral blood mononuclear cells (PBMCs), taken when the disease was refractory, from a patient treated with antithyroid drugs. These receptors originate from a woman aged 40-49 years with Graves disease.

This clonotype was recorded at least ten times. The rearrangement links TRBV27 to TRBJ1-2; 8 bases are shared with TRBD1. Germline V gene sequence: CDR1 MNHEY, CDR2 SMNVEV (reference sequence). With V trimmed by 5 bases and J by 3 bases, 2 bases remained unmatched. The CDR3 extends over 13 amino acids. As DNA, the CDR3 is TGTGCCAGCAGTGGACAGGGACACTATGGCTACACCTTC. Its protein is CASSGQGHYGYTF.

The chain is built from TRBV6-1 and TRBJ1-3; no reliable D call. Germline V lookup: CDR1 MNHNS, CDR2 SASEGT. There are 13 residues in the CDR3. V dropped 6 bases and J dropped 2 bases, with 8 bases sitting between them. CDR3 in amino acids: CASRVEPGNTIYF. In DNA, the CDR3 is TGTGCCAGCAGGGTTGAGCCTGGAAACACCATATATTTT.

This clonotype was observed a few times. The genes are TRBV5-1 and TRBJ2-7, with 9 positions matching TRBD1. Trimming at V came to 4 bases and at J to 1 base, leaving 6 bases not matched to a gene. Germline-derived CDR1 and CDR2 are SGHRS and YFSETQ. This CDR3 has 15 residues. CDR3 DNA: TGCGCCAGCAGCGCATGGACAGGGGCTTCCTACGAGCAGTACTTC. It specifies CASSAWTGASYEQYF.

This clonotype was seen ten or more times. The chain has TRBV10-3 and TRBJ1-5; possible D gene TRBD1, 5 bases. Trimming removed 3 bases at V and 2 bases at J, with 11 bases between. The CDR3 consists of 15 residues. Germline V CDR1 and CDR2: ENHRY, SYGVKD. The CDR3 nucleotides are TGTGCCATCAGTGATGGGGGAAAAGGCAATCAGCCCCAGCATTTT. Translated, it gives CAISDGGKGNQPQHF.

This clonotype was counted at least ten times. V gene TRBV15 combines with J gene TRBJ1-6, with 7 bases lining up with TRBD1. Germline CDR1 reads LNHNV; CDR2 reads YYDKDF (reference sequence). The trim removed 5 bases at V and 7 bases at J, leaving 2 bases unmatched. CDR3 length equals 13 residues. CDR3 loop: CATSRRGNSPLHF. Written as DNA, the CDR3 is TGTGCCACCAGCCGCAGGGGGAATTCACCCCTCCACTTT.

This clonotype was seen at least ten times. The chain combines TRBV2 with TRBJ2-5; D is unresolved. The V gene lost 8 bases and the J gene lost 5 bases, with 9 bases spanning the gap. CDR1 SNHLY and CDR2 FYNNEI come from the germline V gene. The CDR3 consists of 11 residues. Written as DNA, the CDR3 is TGTGCCAGCGATCAAGGGGAGACCCAGTACTTC. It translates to CASDQGETQYF.

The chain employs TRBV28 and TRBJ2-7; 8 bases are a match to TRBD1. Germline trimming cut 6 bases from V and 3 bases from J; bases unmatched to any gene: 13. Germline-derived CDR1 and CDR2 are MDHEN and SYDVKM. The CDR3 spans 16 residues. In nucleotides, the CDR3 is TGTGCCAGCAGCCCGACCCAGGGGGCTCTATACTACGAGCAGTACTTC. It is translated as CASSPTQGALYYEQYF.

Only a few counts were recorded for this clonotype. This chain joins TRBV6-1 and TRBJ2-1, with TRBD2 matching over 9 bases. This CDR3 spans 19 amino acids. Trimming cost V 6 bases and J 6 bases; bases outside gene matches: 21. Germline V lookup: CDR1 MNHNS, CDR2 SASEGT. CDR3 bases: TGTGCCAGCAGCCCGTATGCGGGGGGGAGGCATCGGGTCCCCAATGAGCAGTTCTTC. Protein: CASSPYAGGRHRVPNEQFF.

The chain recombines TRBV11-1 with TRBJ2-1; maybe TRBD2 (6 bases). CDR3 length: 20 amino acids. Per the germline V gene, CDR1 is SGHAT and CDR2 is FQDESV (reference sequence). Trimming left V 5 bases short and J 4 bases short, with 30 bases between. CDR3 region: CASSDNSLTSTMVWYNEQFF. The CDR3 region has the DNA TGTGCCAGCAGCGATAACTCCCTTACTAGCACCATGGTCTGGTACAATGAGCAGTTCTTC.

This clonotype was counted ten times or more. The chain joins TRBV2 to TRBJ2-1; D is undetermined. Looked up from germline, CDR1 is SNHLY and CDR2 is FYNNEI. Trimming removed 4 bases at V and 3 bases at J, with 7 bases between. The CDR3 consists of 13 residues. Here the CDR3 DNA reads TGTGCCAGCAGTGGGGCCAACTACAATGAGCAGTTCTTC. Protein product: CASSGANYNEQFF.

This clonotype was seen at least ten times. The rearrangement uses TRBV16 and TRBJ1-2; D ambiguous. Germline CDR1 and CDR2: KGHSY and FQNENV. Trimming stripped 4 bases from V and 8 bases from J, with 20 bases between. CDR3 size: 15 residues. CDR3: CASSPYLVEEYGYTF. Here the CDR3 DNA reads TGTGCCAGCAGCCCGTATTTGGTGGAGGAATACGGCTACACCTTC.

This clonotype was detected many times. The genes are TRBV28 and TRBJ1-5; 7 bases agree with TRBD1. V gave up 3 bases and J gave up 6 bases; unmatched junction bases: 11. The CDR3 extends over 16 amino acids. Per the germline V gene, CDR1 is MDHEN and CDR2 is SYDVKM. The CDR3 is CASSFTGVFNLQPQHF. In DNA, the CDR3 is TGTGCCAGCAGTTTTACAGGGGTTTTTAATCTTCAGCCCCAGCATTTT.

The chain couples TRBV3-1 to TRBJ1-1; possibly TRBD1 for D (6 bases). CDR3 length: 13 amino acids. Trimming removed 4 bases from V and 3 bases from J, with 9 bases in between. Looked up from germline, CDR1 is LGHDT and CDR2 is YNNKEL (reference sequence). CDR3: CASSRGGHTEAFF. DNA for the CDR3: TGTGCCAGCAGCCGAGGGGGGCACACTGAAGCTTTCTTT.

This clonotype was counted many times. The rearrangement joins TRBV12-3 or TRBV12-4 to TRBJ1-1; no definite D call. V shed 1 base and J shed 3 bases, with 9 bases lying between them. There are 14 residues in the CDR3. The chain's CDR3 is CASSLEDSDTEAFF. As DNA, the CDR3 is TGTGCCAGCAGTTTAGAGGATTCGGACACTGAAGCTTTCTTT.

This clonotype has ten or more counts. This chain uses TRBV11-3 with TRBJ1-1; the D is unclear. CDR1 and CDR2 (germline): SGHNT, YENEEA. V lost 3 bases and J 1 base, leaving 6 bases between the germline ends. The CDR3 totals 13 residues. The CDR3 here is CASSFEKNTEAFF. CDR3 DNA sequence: TGTGCCAGCAGCTTTGAGAAGAACACTGAAGCTTTCTTT.